These 9 T cell receptor beta chains were sequenced from one sample in a study of blood T cells in healthy people across ages. With a J-beta primer mix and a sample-barcoded 5' primer, a second PCR ran about 7 to 12 cycles. TCRdb re-called the 5' RACE reads through MiXCR, storing one row per CDR3 protein. The sample has hundreds of thousands of distinct CDR3 sequences, roughly 56% seen once. Specimen: blood. These receptors originate from a man aged 40-50 years in good health.

This clonotype was counted between two and nine times. The chain carries TRBV7-2 and TRBJ2-5; 7 nucleotides agree with TRBD2. CDR1 is SGHTA, CDR2 FQGNSA, per germline. The CDR3 has 16 amino acids. With V trimmed by 2 bases and J by 7 bases, 13 bases remained unmatched. The CDR3 region has the DNA TGTGCCAGCAGCTTAAATGGCGGGGGTAACCCAATGACCCAGTACTTC. Residues: CASSLNGGGNPMTQYF.

This clonotype was counted between two and nine times. J is TRBJ1-6 and V is TRBV7-2; 9 bases map to TRBD1. Germline-derived CDR1 and CDR2 are SGHTA and FQGNSA. The CDR3 sequence is 13 residues long. J lost 13 bases, V lost 5 bases, and 6 bases had no gene match. CDR3 bases: TGTGCCAGCAGCCCCCCGGGGACAGGGCCCCTCCACTTT. Translation: CASSPPGTGPLHF.

The rearrangement joins TRBV20-1 to TRBJ2-3; D is uncertain. The CDR3 is 16 amino acids. The germline gives CDR1 DFQATT, CDR2 SNEGSKA (reference sequence). Trimming removed 3 bases from V and 0 bases from J, with 16 bases in between. The CDR3 loop reads CSARIERAVSTDTQYF. The DNA of the CDR3 is TGCAGTGCTAGGATTGAACGGGCAGTTAGCACAGATACGCAGTATTTT.

This clonotype was observed a handful of times. The CDR3 is CASSRTPSIEQFF. In nucleotides, the CDR3 is TGTGCCAGCAGCCGAACCCCCAGTATTGAGCAGTTCTTC. This rearrangement joins TRBV7-9 to TRBJ2-1; D call uncertain. Trimming left V 5 bases short and J 9 bases short, with 14 bases between. The CDR3 sequence is 13 residues long. In germline, CDR1 is SEHNR, CDR2 FQNEAQ (reference sequence).

The chain links TRBV6-2 or TRBV6-3 to TRBJ2-7; 7 nucleotides match TRBD1. Germline lookup yields CDR1 MNHEY and CDR2 SVGEGT. The CDR3 sequence is 13 residues long. V shed 5 bases, J shed 2 bases, and the junction held 3 bases outside the gene matches. This CDR3 reads CASSDRVTYEQYF. The CDR3 region has the DNA TGTGCCAGCAGTGACAGGGTAACCTACGAGCAGTACTTC.

This CDR3 is CATSDDSYSNTGELFF. CDR3 DNA: TGTGCCACCAGTGACGACAGTTATAGCAACACCGGGGAGCTGTTTTTT. The rearrangement uses TRBV24-1 and TRBJ2-2, with D possibly being TRBD1 (5 bases). This CDR3 is built from 16 residues. In germline, CDR1 is KGHDR, CDR2 SFDVKD. The V gene lost 4 bases and the J gene lost 2 bases, with 13 bases spanning the gap.

This chain links TRBV20-1 with TRBJ2-7; 7 bases map to TRBD1. Losses at the gene ends were 5 bases for V and 3 bases for J; bases not matched to a gene: 7. Per germline, CDR1 DFQATT and CDR2 SNEGSKA (reference sequence). The CDR3 covers 13 residues. This chain's CDR3 is CSAEPGQSYEQYF. The CDR3 DNA sequence: TGCAGTGCTGAGCCGGGACAGAGCTACGAGCAGTACTTC.

The gene calls are TRBV5-5 and TRBJ2-2; a weak D match, TRBD1 (5 bases). CDR3 length: 14 amino acids. With 4 bases removed from V and 5 bases from J, the gap between germline ends came to 12 bases. Germline CDR1 SGHKS, CDR2 YYEKEE (reference sequence). The CDR3 DNA follows: TGTGCCAGCAGCCCGGCTCAGGGTACCGGGGAGCTGTTTTTT. The encoded protein is CASSPAQGTGELFF.

This clonotype was picked up a small number of times. V gene TRBV20-1 combines with J gene TRBJ2-7, with D uncertain. From germline, CDR1 is DFQATT and CDR2 SNEGSKA (reference sequence). This CDR3 has 13 residues. Trimming pared 5 bases from V and 5 bases from J, leaving 16 bases between. The CDR3 is CSASGPRRDEQYF. The CDR3 DNA follows: TGCAGTGCTTCGGGCCCCCGTCGGGACGAGCAGTACTTC.